One and the same sample provided the 8 T cell receptor beta chains below, sequenced in a study of T cell responses to AZD1222 COVID-19 vaccine. TCRdb's table, derived via immunoSEQ multiplex PCR, lists solely in-frame clones and lacks some. The sample contains around 60,000 clones, 80% to 95% of which appear only once. Here the sequenced sample was peripheral blood, taken 28 days after the second dose of the MenACWY control vaccine. These receptors were collected from an adult who received the MenACWY meningococcal vaccine as a control.

Only one count was recorded for this clone. The sample holds other DNA sequences that translate to the same CDR3. CDR3: CASSLTGGYTEAFF. CDR3 bases: TGTGCCAGCAGTTTAACGGGGGGTTACACTGAAGCTTTCTTT. This chain links TRBV28 with TRBJ1-1, with TRBD1 as a possible D gene (5 bases). The germline V gene has CDR1 MDHEN and CDR2 SYDVKM. Trimming removed 2 bases at V and 3 bases at J, with 10 bases between. The CDR3 covers 14 residues.

This clone was counted a few times. The J gene is TRBJ1-1, the V gene TRBV20-1; D might be TRBD1 (5 bases). Germline V gene data show CDR1 as DFQATT and CDR2 as SNEGSKA (reference sequence). V lost 3 bases and J 1 base, leaving 9 bases between the germline ends. This CDR3 contains 13 residues. CDR3 sequence: CSASGTANTEAFF. The CDR3 DNA sequence: TGCAGTGCTAGTGGGACGGCGAACACTGAAGCTTTCTTT.

The V gene is TRBV6-5, the J gene TRBJ2-7, with a tentative D call TRBD1 (6 bases). CDR1 MNHEY and CDR2 SVGAGI come from the germline V gene. The V end was cut by 4 bases, the J end by 0 bases, with 10 bases between. CDR3 size: 14 residues. The CDR3 loop reads CASSLARGSYEQYF. The CDR3 bases are TGTGCCAGCAGTTTGGCCAGGGGCTCCTACGAGCAGTACTTC.

The chain uses TRBV3-1 (or the pseudogene TRBV3-2) and TRBJ1-1; D unclear. The CDR3 extends over 12 amino acids. Germline CDR1 reads LGHDT; CDR2 reads YNNKEL (reference sequence). V was trimmed by 4 bases and J by 1 base, leaving 4 bases between them. The CDR3 reads CASSPSNTEAFF. CDR3 DNA: TGTGCCAGCAGCCCTTCGAACACTGAAGCTTTCTTT.

The chain carries TRBV30 and TRBJ1-2; 7 positions agree with TRBD1. The CDR3 is made up of 13 amino acids. Germline loops: CDR1 GTSNPN, CDR2 SVGIG (reference sequence). V lost 4 bases, J lost 8 bases, and 10 bases stayed unmatched. The CDR3, as DNA: TGTGCCTGGACGGGACAGTTTTATGAGGGCTACACCTTC. It is translated as CAWTGQFYEGYTF. The complete variable domain, with remaining parts taken from reference TRBV30 and TRBJ1-2, reads SQTIHQWPATLVQPVGSPLSLECTVEGTSNPNLYWYRQAAGRGLQLLFYSVGIGQISSEVPQNLSASRPQDRQFILSSKKLLLSDSGFYLCAWTGQFYEGYTFGSGTRLTVV.

This clone has just one count. The rearrangement joins TRBV6-5 to TRBJ2-2; possibly TRBD2 for D (5 bases). V was cut by 6 bases and J by 3 bases, with 11 bases left in between. The length of the CDR3 is 14 residues. Germline V lookup: CDR1 MNHEY, CDR2 SVGAGI. The CDR3 bases are TGTGCCAGCAGGGTCCGGGGAGACACCGGGGAGCTGTTTTTT. Translating it yields CASRVRGDTGELFF.

In this sample, this clone turned up once. J is TRBJ1-5 and V is TRBV11-2; D uncertain. The V end lost 1 base, the J end lost 0 bases, and 7 bases lay between the germline ends. This CDR3 has 15 amino acids. Looked up from germline, CDR1 is SGHAT and CDR2 is FQNNGV. The CDR3 DNA sequence: TGTGCCAGCAGCTTAGCCGACTCTAGCAATCAGCCCCAGCATTTT. Residues: CASSLADSSNQPQHF.

The chain joins TRBV19 to TRBJ1-2; D perhaps matches TRBD1 (5 bases). The germline gives CDR1 LNHDA, CDR2 SQIVND (reference sequence). The CDR3 sequence is 14 residues long. V was cut by 5 bases and J by 6 bases, with 16 bases left in between. The CDR3, as DNA: TGTGCCAGTAGTCCAGGGCTTGGAGTCGATGGCTACACCTTC. Protein: CASSPGLGVDGYTF. Together with reference TRBV19 and TRBJ1-2, the CDR3 gives the full variable domain: DGGITQSPKYLFRKEGQNVTLSCEQNLNHDAMYWYRQDPGQGLRLIYYSQIVNDFQKGDIAEGYSVSREKKESFPLTVTSAQKNPTAFYLCASSPGLGVDGYTFGSGTRLTVV.